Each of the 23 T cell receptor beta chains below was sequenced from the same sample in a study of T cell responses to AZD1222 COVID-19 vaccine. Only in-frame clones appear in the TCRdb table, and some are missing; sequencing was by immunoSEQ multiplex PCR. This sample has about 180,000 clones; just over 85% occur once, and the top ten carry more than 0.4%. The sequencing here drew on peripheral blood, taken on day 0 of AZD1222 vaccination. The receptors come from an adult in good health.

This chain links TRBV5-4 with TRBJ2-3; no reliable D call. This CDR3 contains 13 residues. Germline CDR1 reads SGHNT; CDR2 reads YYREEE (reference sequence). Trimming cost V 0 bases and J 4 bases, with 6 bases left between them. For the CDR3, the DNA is TGTGCCAGCAGCTTGGATAGCCCAGATACGCAGTATTTT. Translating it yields CASSLDSPDTQYF.

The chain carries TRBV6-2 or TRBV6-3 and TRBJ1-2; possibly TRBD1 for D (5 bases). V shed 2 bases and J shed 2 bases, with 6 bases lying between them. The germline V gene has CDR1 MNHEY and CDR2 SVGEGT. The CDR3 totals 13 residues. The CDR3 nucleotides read TGTGCCAGCAGTTACGCAGGGAACTATGGCTACACCTTC. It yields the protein CASSYAGNYGYTF.

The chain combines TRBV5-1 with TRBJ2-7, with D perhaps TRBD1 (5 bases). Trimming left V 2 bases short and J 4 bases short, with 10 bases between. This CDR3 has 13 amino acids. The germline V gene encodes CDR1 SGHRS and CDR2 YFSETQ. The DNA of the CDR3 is TGCGCCAGCAGCTTCCGAAGGGGATACGAGCAGTACTTC. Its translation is CASSFRRGYEQYF.

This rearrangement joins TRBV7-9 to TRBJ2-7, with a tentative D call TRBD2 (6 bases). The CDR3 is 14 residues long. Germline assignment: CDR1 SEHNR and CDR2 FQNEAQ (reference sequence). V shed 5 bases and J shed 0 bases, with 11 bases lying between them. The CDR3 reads CASSRRDRSYEQYF. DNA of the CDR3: TGTGCCAGCAGCCGGCGGGACCGCTCCTACGAGCAGTACTTC.

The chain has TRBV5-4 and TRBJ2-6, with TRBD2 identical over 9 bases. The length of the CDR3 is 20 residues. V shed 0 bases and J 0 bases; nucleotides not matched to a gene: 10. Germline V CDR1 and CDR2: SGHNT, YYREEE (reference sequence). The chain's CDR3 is CASSLVAGGRNPSGANVLTF. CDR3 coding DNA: TGTGCCAGCAGCTTGGTGGCGGGAGGGCGAAACCCCTCTGGGGCCAACGTCCTGACTTTC. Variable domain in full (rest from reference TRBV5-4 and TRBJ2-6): ETGVTQSPTHLIKTRGQQVTLRCSSQSGHNTVSWYQQALGQGPQFIFQYYREEENGRGNFPPRFSGLQFPNYSSELNVNALELDDSALYLCASSLVAGGRNPSGANVLTFGAGSRLTVL.

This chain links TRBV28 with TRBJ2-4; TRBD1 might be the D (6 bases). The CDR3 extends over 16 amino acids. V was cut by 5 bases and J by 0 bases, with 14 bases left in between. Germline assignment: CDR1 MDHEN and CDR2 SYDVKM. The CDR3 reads CASSPRTEPAKNIQYF. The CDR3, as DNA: TGTGCCAGCAGTCCGAGGACAGAGCCAGCCAAAAACATTCAGTACTTC.

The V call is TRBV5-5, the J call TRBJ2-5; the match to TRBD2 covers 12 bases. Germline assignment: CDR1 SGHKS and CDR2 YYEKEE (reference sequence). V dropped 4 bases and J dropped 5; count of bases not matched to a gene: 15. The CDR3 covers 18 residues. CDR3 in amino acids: CASSALPASGGARETQYF. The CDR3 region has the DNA TGTGCCAGCAGCGCCTTACCGGCTAGCGGGGGGGCCCGCGAGACCCAGTACTTC.

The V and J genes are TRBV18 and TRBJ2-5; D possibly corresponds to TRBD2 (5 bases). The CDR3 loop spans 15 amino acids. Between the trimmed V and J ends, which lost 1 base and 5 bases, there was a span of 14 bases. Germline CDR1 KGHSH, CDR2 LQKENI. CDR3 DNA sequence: TGTGCCAGCTCACCACGGGGATCTGGGGAGGAGACCCAGTACTTC. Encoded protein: CASSPRGSGEETQYF.

CDR3 protein: CASGQRGTVQETQYF. The CDR3 DNA is TGTGCCAGCGGCCAACGGGGGACTGTACAAGAGACCCAGTACTTC. The genes are TRBV7-9 and TRBJ2-5; D possibly corresponds to TRBD2 (6 bases). This CDR3 has 15 amino acids. CDR1 and CDR2 from the germline V gene are SEHNR and FQNEAQ (reference sequence). V was shortened by 8 bases and J by 2 bases, with 18 bases between the two germline ends. The complete variable domain, with remaining parts taken from reference TRBV7-9 and TRBJ2-5, reads DTGVSQNPRHKITKRGQNVTFRCDPISEHNRLYWYRQTLGQGPEFLTYFQNEAQLEKSRLLSDRFSAERPKGSFSTLEIQRTEQGDSAMYLCASGQRGTVQETQYFGPGTRLLVL.

As DNA, the CDR3 is TGTGCCAGCAGCGTGTCTAGCGGGACCTACGAGCAGTACTTC. This translates into CASSVSSGTYEQYF. The rearrangement joins TRBV9 to TRBJ2-7; 9 nucleotides line up with TRBD2. The J segment lost 2 bases and the V segment lost 2 bases, leaving 2 bases of the junction unmatched. Germline V gene lookup returns CDR1 SGDLS and CDR2 YYNGEE. The CDR3 sequence is 14 residues long.

CDR3 sequence: CASSLEGMGGTEAFF. In nucleotides, the CDR3 is TGTGCCAGCAGCTTAGAAGGCATGGGCGGCACTGAAGCTTTCTTT. The gene calls are TRBV11-2 and TRBJ1-1, with D uncertain. Trimming left V 0 bases short and J 4 bases short, with 12 bases between. In germline, CDR1 is SGHAT, CDR2 FQNNGV. This CDR3 has 15 residues.

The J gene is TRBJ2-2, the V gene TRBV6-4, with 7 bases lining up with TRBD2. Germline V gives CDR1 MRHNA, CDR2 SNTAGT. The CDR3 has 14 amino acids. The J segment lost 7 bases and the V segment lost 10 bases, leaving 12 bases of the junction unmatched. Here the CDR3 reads CATSGTGGLGELFF. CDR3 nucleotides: TGTGCCACCTCCGGGACGGGAGGCCTCGGGGAGCTGTTTTTT.

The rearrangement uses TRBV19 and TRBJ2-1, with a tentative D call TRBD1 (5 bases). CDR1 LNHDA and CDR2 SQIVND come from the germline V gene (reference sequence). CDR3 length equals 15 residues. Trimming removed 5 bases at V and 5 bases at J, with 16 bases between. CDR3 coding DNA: TGTGCCAGTAGTTGGCAGGGTGGCAGAAACAATGAGCAGTTCTTC. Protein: CASSWQGGRNNEQFF.

The CDR3 DNA sequence: TGTGCCAGCAGTTACGGGCGGACTGGCTACACCTTC. Translation gives CASSYGRTGYTF. V usage is TRBV6-5 and J usage is TRBJ1-2; no firm D call. CDR3 length equals 12 residues. Germline-derived CDR1 and CDR2 are MNHEY and SVGAGI. Trimming pared 2 bases from V and 7 bases from J, leaving 8 bases between.

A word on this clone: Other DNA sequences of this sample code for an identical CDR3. The CDR3 nucleotides read TGTGCCAGTAGTGCCTCGGGCCAAGAGACCCAGTACTTC. This sequence encodes CASSASGQETQYF. V gene TRBV19 combines with J gene TRBJ2-5; no clear D gene. The CDR3 has 13 amino acids. Per the germline V gene, CDR1 is LNHDA and CDR2 is SQIVND (reference sequence). V lost 5 bases to trimming and J lost 1 base, with 8 bases between them.

The CDR3 coding sequence is TGTGCCAGCAGTAATCTAGCGGGGTCGATCGCCGGGGAGCTGTTTTTT. Translated: CASSNLAGSIAGELFF. This sequence joins TRBV27 and TRBJ2-2, with TRBD2 matching over 9 bases. With V trimmed by 5 bases and J by 6 bases, 10 bases remained unmatched. CDR1 and CDR2 (germline): MNHEY, SMNVEV (reference sequence). The CDR3 totals 16 residues.

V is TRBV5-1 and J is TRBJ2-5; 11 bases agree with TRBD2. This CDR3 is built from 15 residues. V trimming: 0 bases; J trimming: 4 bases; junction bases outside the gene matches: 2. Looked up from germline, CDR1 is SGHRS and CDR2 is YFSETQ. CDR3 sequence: CASSLGLAGGETQYF. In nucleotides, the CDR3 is TGCGCCAGCAGCTTGGGGCTAGCGGGAGGAGAGACCCAGTACTTC.

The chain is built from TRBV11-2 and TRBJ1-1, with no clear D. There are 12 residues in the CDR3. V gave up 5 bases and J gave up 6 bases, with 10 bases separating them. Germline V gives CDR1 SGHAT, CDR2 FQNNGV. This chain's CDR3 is CASSGSIAEAFF. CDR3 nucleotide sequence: TGTGCCAGCAGCGGCAGTATAGCTGAAGCTTTCTTT.

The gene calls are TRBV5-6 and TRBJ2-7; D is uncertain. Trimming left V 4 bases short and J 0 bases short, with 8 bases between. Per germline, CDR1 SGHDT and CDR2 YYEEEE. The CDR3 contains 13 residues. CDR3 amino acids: CASSPEDSYEQYF. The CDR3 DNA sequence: TGTGCCAGCAGCCCCGAAGACTCCTACGAGCAGTACTTC.

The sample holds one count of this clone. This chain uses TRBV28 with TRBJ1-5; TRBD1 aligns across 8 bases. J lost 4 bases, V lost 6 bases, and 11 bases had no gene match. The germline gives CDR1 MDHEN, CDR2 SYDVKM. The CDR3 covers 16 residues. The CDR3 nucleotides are TGTGCCAGCAGACCCGGGGCAGGGGGCCAAAATCAGCCCCAGCATTTT. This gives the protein CASRPGAGGQNQPQHF.

CDR3 protein: CASSQVFRRGAGTEAFF. In DNA form, the CDR3 reads TGCGCCAGCAGCCAAGTATTTCGTCGGGGGGCTGGCACTGAAGCTTTCTTT. The V gene is TRBV4-1, the J gene TRBJ1-1, with D maybe TRBD1 (6 bases). Germline loops: CDR1 MGHRA, CDR2 YSYEKL. V lost 1 base and J 4 bases, leaving 19 bases between the germline ends. The CDR3 runs to 17 residues.

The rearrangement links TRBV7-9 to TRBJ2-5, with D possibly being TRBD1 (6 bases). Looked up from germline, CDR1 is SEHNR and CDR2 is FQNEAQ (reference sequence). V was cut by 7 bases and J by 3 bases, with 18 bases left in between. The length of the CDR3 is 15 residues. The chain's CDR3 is CASTKGVGAKETQYF. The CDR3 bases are TGTGCCAGCACCAAGGGGGTGGGGGCCAAAGAGACCCAGTACTTC.

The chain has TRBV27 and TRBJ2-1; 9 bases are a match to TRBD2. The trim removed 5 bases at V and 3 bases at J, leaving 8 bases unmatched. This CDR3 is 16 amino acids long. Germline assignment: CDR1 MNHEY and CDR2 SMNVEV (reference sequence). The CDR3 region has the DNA TGTGCCAGCAGTCCGTGGGGTAGCGGGGGCTACAATGAGCAGTTCTTC. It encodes CASSPWGSGGYNEQFF.